Each of the 26 T cell receptor beta chains below was sequenced from the same sample in a study of beta chain features in type 1 diabetes. The isolated RNA, all of it, was reverse transcribed, so expressed TCRB transcripts were what got sequenced. Method: immunoSEQ multiplex PCR; TCRdb's copy keeps in-frame clones and lacks some. This sample has almost 350,000 clones, with about 20% found just once. The sequenced material came from naive CD4+ T cells from blood. These TCRs come from a woman between 18 and 29 years old in good health.

V and J are TRBV19 and TRBJ1-1; D might be TRBD1 (6 bases). Trimming removed 4 bases at V and 2 bases at J, with 14 bases between. Looked up from germline, CDR1 is LNHDA and CDR2 is SQIVND (reference sequence). The CDR3 is made up of 15 amino acids. CDR3 amino acids: CASSRFRGRNTEAFF. CDR3 DNA: TGTGCCAGTAGTAGGTTCAGGGGTCGTAACACTGAAGCTTTCTTT.

The chain is built from TRBV18 and TRBJ1-1; TRBD1 matches 7 bases. V shed 6 bases, J shed 1 base, and the junction held 2 bases outside the gene matches. Germline loops: CDR1 KGHSH, CDR2 LQKENI. CDR3 length: 13 residues. The CDR3 protein is CASSGTENTEAFF. CDR3 coding DNA: TGTGCCAGCTCCGGGACAGAGAACACTGAAGCTTTCTTT.

This clone was found a few times. This chain uses TRBV7-9 with TRBJ2-7; D might be TRBD2 (5 bases). The CDR3 totals 15 residues. Germline values: CDR1 SEHNR, CDR2 FQNEAQ (reference sequence). The ends were cut back, 2 bases at V and 3 bases at J, with 14 bases in the middle. CDR3 nucleotides: TGTGCCAGCAGCTTACTCGAGGGAGTATACTACGAGCAGTACTTC. This sequence encodes CASSLLEGVYYEQYF.

The CDR3 DNA reads TGTGCCAGCAGTGTAGGCCCGGGAAACACTGAAGCTTTCTTT. This encodes CASSVGPGNTEAFF. The chain recombines TRBV6-4 with TRBJ1-1; D uncertain. The CDR3 has 14 amino acids. The ends were cut back, 4 bases at V and 2 bases at J, with 11 bases in the middle. The germline V gene encodes CDR1 MRHNA and CDR2 SNTAGT.

This clone occurred a few times. The chain employs TRBV7-8 and TRBJ1-1, with a weak D call TRBD1 (5 bases). Trimming stripped 5 bases from V and 6 bases from J, with 13 bases between. This CDR3 contains 13 residues. Germline assignment: CDR1 SGHVS and CDR2 FQNEAQ. CDR3 in DNA: TGTGCCAGCAGCCGGCGGGGGGTCGCTGAAGCTTTCTTT. Translating gives CASSRRGVAEAFF.

This clone was observed a few times. V gene TRBV4-2 combines with J gene TRBJ2-1; 7 bases agree with TRBD2. The CDR3 totals 16 residues. V was pared by 1 base and J by 4 bases, with 7 bases of the junction left unmatched. Germline CDR1 reads LGHNA; CDR2 reads YNFKEQ. CDR3 in DNA: TGTGCCAGCAGCCAAGCTGTCCTAGCGGAGTACAATGAGCAGTTCTTC. Protein: CASSQAVLAEYNEQFF.

J is TRBJ1-2 and V is TRBV7-9, with D possibly being TRBD1 (6 bases). CDR3 length: 18 amino acids. Trimming left V 3 bases short and J 5 bases short, with 25 bases between. Germline lookup yields CDR1 SEHNR and CDR2 FQNEAQ (reference sequence). The CDR3 is CASSFLRTAPFLRYGYTF. The CDR3 nucleotides are TGTGCCAGCAGCTTTCTCCGGACAGCGCCCTTTCTGCGATATGGCTACACCTTC. The complete variable domain, with remaining parts taken from reference TRBV7-9 and TRBJ1-2, reads DTGVSQNPRHKITKRGQNVTFRCDPISEHNRLYWYRQTLGQGPEFLTYFQNEAQLEKSRLLSDRFSAERPKGSFSTLEIQRTEQGDSAMYLCASSFLRTAPFLRYGYTFGSGTRLTVV.

This clone was observed a few times. The chain couples TRBV7-9 to TRBJ1-5, with D perhaps TRBD1 (5 bases). CDR3 length: 14 amino acids. V gave up 5 bases and J gave up 5 bases, with 13 bases separating them. CDR1 and CDR2 (germline): SEHNR, FQNEAQ (reference sequence). CDR3 coding DNA: TGTGCCAGCAGCCCGGGAGAGGGGTATCAGCCCCAGCATTTT. Its protein is CASSPGEGYQPQHF.

The rearrangement links TRBV6-6 to TRBJ2-1; 9 nucleotides line up with TRBD2. Germline loops: CDR1 MNHNY, CDR2 SVGAGI (reference sequence). This CDR3 contains 16 residues. Trimming at V came to 5 bases and at J to 2 bases, leaving 7 bases not matched to a gene. The CDR3 sequence is CASSTTLAGTYNEQFF. The CDR3 coding sequence is TGTGCCAGCAGTACCACCCTAGCGGGAACCTACAATGAGCAGTTCTTC.

The J gene is TRBJ1-3, the V gene TRBV9; the D is unclear. The CDR3 is 15 residues long. V lost 4 bases and J 2 bases, leaving 13 bases between the germline ends. The germline V gene has CDR1 SGDLS and CDR2 YYNGEE. As DNA, the CDR3 is TGTGCCAGCAGCCCCAACGTAGCTACTGGAAACACCATATATTTT. This sequence encodes CASSPNVATGNTIYF.

The J gene is TRBJ1-1, the V gene TRBV11-2; D is ambiguous. Germline assignment: CDR1 SGHAT and CDR2 FQNNGV. Between the trimmed V and J ends, which lost 5 bases and 1 base, there was a span of 8 bases. The length of the CDR3 is 13 residues. The CDR3 sequence is CASSPGPNTEAFF. CDR3 DNA: TGTGCCAGCAGCCCGGGTCCGAACACTGAAGCTTTCTTT. The variable domain in full, completed from reference TRBV11-2 and TRBJ1-1, reads EAGVAQSPRYKIIEKRQSVAFWCNPISGHATLYWYQQILGQGPKLLIQFQNNGVVDDSQLPKDRFSAERLKGVDSTLKIQPAKLEDSAVYLCASSPGPNTEAFFGQGTRLTVV.

CDR3 region: CASSLASVEQYF. The DNA of the CDR3 is TGTGCCAGCAGCTTAGCGTCAGTCGAGCAGTACTTC. This chain uses TRBV7-2 with TRBJ2-7; no reliable D call. Germline V CDR1 and CDR2: SGHTA, FQGNSA. The CDR3 is made up of 12 amino acids. Trimming took 0 bases from V and 6 from J, leaving 6 bases between them.

A few counts support this clone. The V gene is TRBV18, the J gene TRBJ1-1; a weak D match, TRBD1 (6 bases). From germline, CDR1 is KGHSH and CDR2 LQKENI. The V end was cut by 6 bases, the J end by 8 bases, with 16 bases between. CDR3 length: 13 amino acids. The CDR3 sequence: CASSPGRGSEAFF. CDR3 coding DNA: TGTGCCAGCTCTCCGGGGAGGGGGTCGGAAGCTTTCTTT. The complete variable domain, with remaining parts taken from reference TRBV18 and TRBJ1-1, reads NAGVMQNPRHLVRRRGQEARLRCSPMKGHSHVYWYRQLPEEGLKFMVYLQKENIIDESGMPKERFSAEFPKEGPSILRIQQVVRGDSAAYFCASSPGRGSEAFFGQGTRLTVV.

A remark on this clone: The sample carries other DNA sequences with the same CDR3. The chain couples TRBV18 to TRBJ1-1, with 9 positions matching TRBD1. From germline, CDR1 is KGHSH and CDR2 LQKENI. CDR3 length: 14 amino acids. Trimming cost V 6 bases and J 1 base; bases outside gene matches: 3. CDR3 protein: CASSPGQGNTEAFF. The CDR3 coding sequence is TGTGCCAGCTCGCCGGGACAGGGGAACACTGAAGCTTTCTTT.

This clone was picked up a small number of times. The chain couples TRBV11-2 to TRBJ2-1; TRBD2 aligns across 8 bases. Germline CDR1 is SGHAT and CDR2 is FQNNGV. The V segment lost 6 bases and the J segment 6 bases; nucleotides outside the gene matches: 16. The CDR3 is 17 residues long. The CDR3 region has the DNA TGTGCCAGCAGTCTAGGTCCGGGACTAGGTGTTCCCAATGAGCAGTTCTTC. The encoded protein is CASSLGPGLGVPNEQFF. Drawing the rest from reference TRBV11-2 and TRBJ2-1, the complete variable domain is EAGVAQSPRYKIIEKRQSVAFWCNPISGHATLYWYQQILGQGPKLLIQFQNNGVVDDSQLPKDRFSAERLKGVDSTLKIQPAKLEDSAVYLCASSLGPGLGVPNEQFFGPGTRLTVL.

This chain links TRBV7-9 with TRBJ1-6; possible D gene TRBD1, 6 bases. V was shortened by 4 bases and J by 9 bases, with 10 bases between the two germline ends. Germline assignment: CDR1 SEHNR and CDR2 FQNEAQ (reference sequence). This CDR3 has 13 residues. The CDR3 sequence is CASSSLQGSPLHF. Written as DNA, the CDR3 is TGTGCCAGCAGCTCCCTACAGGGTTCACCCCTCCACTTT.

The V and J genes are TRBV4-3 and TRBJ1-2; D not resolved. In germline, CDR1 is LGHNA, CDR2 YSLEER. With 1 base removed from V and 5 bases from J, the gap between germline ends came to 8 bases. The CDR3 length is 13 residues. Written as DNA, the CDR3 is TGCGCCAGCAGCCAAGTCCAGAATTATGGCTACACCTTC. As protein: CASSQVQNYGYTF.

The chain couples TRBV4-2 to TRBJ2-2, with 15 bases fitting TRBD2. J gave up 5 bases and V 2 bases, and 6 bases lay outside the gene matches. CDR3 length equals 18 residues. Germline V lookup: CDR1 LGHNA, CDR2 YNFKEQ. CDR3 amino acids: CASSQNGLAGGPTGELFF. CDR3 nucleotide sequence: TGTGCCAGCAGCCAAAACGGACTAGCGGGGGGGCCGACCGGGGAGCTGTTTTTT.

This chain links TRBV29-1 with TRBJ2-1; D unclear. V lost 1 base to trimming and J lost 0 bases, with 10 bases between them. Germline CDR1 SQVTM, CDR2 ANQGSEA. The CDR3 totals 15 residues. The CDR3 region is CSVEAAAPSYNEQFF. The CDR3 DNA sequence: TGCAGCGTTGAAGCCGCGGCCCCCTCCTACAATGAGCAGTTCTTC.

This clone was seen a few times. The chain couples TRBV5-6 to TRBJ2-7; D not certain. V lost 4 bases and J 2 bases, leaving 16 bases between the germline ends. This CDR3 is 15 amino acids long. Germline CDR1 reads SGHDT; CDR2 reads YYEEEE. CDR3 sequence: CASSPISVGTYEQYF. As DNA, the CDR3 is TGTGCCAGCAGCCCAATATCCGTGGGCACCTACGAGCAGTACTTC.

The rearrangement links TRBV25-1 to TRBJ2-1, with D perhaps matching TRBD2 (5 bases). There are 13 residues in the CDR3. The V and J ends lost 8 bases and 7 bases respectively, with 15 bases between them. Looked up from germline, CDR1 is MGHDK and CDR2 is SYGVNS. CDR3 coding DNA: TGTGCCAGCGGACTCGTCTTTCGAAATGAGCAGTTCTTC. Translation: CASGLVFRNEQFF. Using reference TRBV25-1 and TRBJ2-1 for the parts outside the CDR3, the full variable domain is EADIYQTPRYLVIGTGKKITLECSQTMGHDKMYWYQQDPGMELHLIHYSYGVNSTEKGDLSSESTVSRIRTEHFPLTLESARPSHTSQYLCASGLVFRNEQFFGPGTRLTVL.

The chain carries TRBV5-6 and TRBJ2-3, with D maybe TRBD2 (7 bases). Germline V CDR1 and CDR2: SGHDT, YYEEEE. V was clipped by 4 bases and J by 6 bases, with 15 bases between them. The CDR3 runs 14 residues. This CDR3 is CASSGRGAGDTQYF. The DNA of the CDR3 is TGTGCCAGCAGCGGACGGGGGGCAGGGGATACGCAGTATTTT.

The chain combines TRBV30 with TRBJ2-7, with TRBD1 matching 7 bases. Germline trimming cut 3 bases from V and 7 bases from J; bases unmatched to any gene: 15. The V gene's germline CDR1 is GTSNPN and CDR2 SVGIG (reference sequence). The CDR3 runs to 15 residues. The CDR3 loop is CAWRATGATQQEQYF. CDR3 bases: TGTGCCTGGAGGGCCACAGGGGCGACTCAACAAGAGCAGTACTTC. Using reference TRBV30 and TRBJ2-7 for the parts outside the CDR3, the full variable domain is SQTIHQWPATLVQPVGSPLSLECTVEGTSNPNLYWYRQAAGRGLQLLFYSVGIGQISSEVPQNLSASRPQDRQFILSSKKLLLSDSGFYLCAWRATGATQQEQYFGPGTRLTVT.

The CDR3 region has the DNA TGTGCCATCAGTGAGACCACCCGGGGAGACACTGAAGCTTTCTTT. Protein: CAISETTRGDTEAFF. The V call is TRBV10-3, the J call TRBJ1-1; no clear D gene. Germline assignment: CDR1 ENHRY and CDR2 SYGVKD. Trimming pared 2 bases from V and 3 bases from J, leaving 13 bases between. The CDR3 runs 15 residues.

The J gene is TRBJ2-5, the V gene TRBV7-2; D ambiguous. The CDR3 contains 15 residues. The V gene's germline CDR1 is SGHTA and CDR2 FQGNSA. V gave up 3 bases and J gave up 3 bases, with 14 bases separating them. The CDR3 protein is CASSLPSLSEETQYF. In DNA, the CDR3 is TGTGCCAGCAGCTTGCCCTCCTTGAGTGAAGAGACCCAGTACTTC.

This chain links TRBV7-2 with TRBJ2-5; D gene ambiguous. With 5 bases removed from V and 4 bases from J, the gap between germline ends came to 11 bases. CDR3 length equals 13 residues. Germline V CDR1 and CDR2: SGHTA, FQGNSA. This CDR3 reads CASSPSFGETQYF. The CDR3 DNA follows: TGTGCCAGCAGCCCCTCTTTCGGAGAGACCCAGTACTTC.